This T cell receptor (beta chain) appears in the sequencing data of a study of cytomegalovirus exposure and HLA in healthy donors. The study's findings and limits: Later genetic work tied a missense DCLRE1C variant to beta-chain V and J trimming. Researchers reportedly found TCR beta sequences accurately predicted most subjects' HLA-A and HLA-B alleles. Specificity of three CMV-associated chains for CMV antigens was verified in vitro. Cytomegalovirus-associated status was assigned to about 180 TCR beta chains.

Note on this clone: Antigen: not known.

The PCR employed 60 Vbeta primers together with 13 Jbeta primers. The repertoire was sequenced with immunoSEQ multiplex PCR; TCRdb's copy has only in-frame clones and lacks some. In the table there are approximately 150,000 clones, roughly 80% of which are singletons. There are 14 residues in the CDR3. Trimming took 3 bases from V and 10 from J, leaving 13 bases between them. Germline CDR1 reads SGHTA; CDR2 reads FQGTGA. The chain is built from TRBV7-3 and TRBJ1-6; D gene unclear. The sequenced sample consisted of PBMCs. This TCR derives from a male donor in good health and CMV-seronegative. The CDR3 loop reads CASSFGGLGSPLHF. DNA for the CDR3: TGTGCCAGCAGCTTCGGCGGACTGGGATCACCCCTCCACTTT.